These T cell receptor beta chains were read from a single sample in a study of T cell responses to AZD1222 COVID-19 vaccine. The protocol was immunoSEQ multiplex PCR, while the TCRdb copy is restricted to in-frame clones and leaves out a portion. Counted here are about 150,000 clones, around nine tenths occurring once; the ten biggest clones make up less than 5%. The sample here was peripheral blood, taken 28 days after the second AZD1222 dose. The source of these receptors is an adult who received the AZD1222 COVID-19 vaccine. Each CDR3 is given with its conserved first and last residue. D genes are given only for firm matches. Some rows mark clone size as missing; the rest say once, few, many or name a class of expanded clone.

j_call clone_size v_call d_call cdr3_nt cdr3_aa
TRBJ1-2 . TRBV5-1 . TGCGCCAGCAGCTTGGGACTTAACTATGGCTACACCTTC CASSLGLNYGYTF
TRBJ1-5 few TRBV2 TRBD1 TGTGCCAGCAGAGGACAGGGTAGTCCCCAGCATTTT CASRGQGSPQHF
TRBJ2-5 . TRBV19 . TGTGCCAGTAGTCCGGGTCGCAGGGTGCAGACCCAGTACTTC CASSPGRRVQTQYF
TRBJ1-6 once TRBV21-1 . TGTGCCAGCAGCAAAGTCCTACTTCGCGGGAGTGGGACTTCACCCCTCCACTTT CASSKVLLRGSGTSPLHF
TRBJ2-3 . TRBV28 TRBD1 TGTGCCAGCAGTCCATCTCCGGGACAGGGACTCCCAGATACGCAGTATTTT CASSPSPGQGLPDTQYF
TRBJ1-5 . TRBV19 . TGTGCCAGTAGCCCCGACGGATATAGCAATCAGCCCCAGCATTTT CASSPDGYSNQPQHF
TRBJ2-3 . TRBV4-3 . TGCGCCAGCAGCCCCCGGGGGACGGGGGGCCGGTATACGCAGTATTTT CASSPRGTGGRYTQYF
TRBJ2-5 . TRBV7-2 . TGTGCCAGCAGCTCCAGGGTACAAGAGACCCAGTACTTC CASSSRVQETQYF
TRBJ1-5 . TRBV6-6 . TGTGCCAGCAGTTACTCGAAGGGTGGGAATCAGCCCCAGCATTTT CASSYSKGGNQPQHF
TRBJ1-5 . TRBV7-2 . TGTGCCAGCAGCTTAGTCATTACAAGCGGACAGCCCCAGCATTTT CASSLVITSGQPQHF
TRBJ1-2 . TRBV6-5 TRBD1 TGTGCCAGCAGGGTCGACAGGGAAGGTGGCTACACCTTC CASRVDREGGYTF
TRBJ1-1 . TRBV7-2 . TGTGCCAGCAGCACTGACAGGTGGAACACTGAAGCTTTCTTT CASSTDRWNTEAFF
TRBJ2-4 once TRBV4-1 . TGCGCCAGCAGCCAACTGGAATTAGGGTCCAAAAACATTCAGTACTTC CASSQLELGSKNIQYF
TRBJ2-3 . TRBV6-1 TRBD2 TGTGCCAGCAGTGAAATTCCCCTAGCGGGAGGGATACCAGATACGCAGTATTTT CASSEIPLAGGIPDTQYF
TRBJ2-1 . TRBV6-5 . TGTGCCAGCAGGACGCCGGCTAGCCAGTTCTTC CASRTPASQFF
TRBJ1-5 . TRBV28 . TGTGCCAGCAGTCCAACACCCGGGGGAGGCAATCAGCCCCAGCATTTT CASSPTPGGGNQPQHF
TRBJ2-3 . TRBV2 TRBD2 TGTGCCAGCGGGACGGTGACTAGCGGGGAGCTCACAGATACGCAGTATTTT CASGTVTSGELTDTQYF
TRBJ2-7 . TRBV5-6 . TGTGCCAGCAGCTTGGCGGGCTTTATGGGCTACGAGCAGTACTTC CASSLAGFMGYEQYF
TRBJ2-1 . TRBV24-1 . TGTGCCACCAGTGAACCAACTAGTATCCATGAGCAGTTCTTC CATSEPTSIHEQFF
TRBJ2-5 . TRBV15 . TGTGCCACCAGCAGAGCTACGGGCAGCCAAGAGACCCAGTACTTC CATSRATGSQETQYF
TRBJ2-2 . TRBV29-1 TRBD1 TGCAGCGTCCGGGACAGGGATCCCGGGGAGCTGTTTTTT CSVRDRDPGELFF
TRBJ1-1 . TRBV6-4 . TGTGCCAGCAGTGACGGGGGGGCCACTGAAGCTTTCTTT CASSDGGATEAFF
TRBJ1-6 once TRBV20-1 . TGCAGTGCCAGTTCCGGGGGCAATTCACCCCTCCACTTT CSASSGGNSPLHF
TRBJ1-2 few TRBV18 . TGTGCCAGCTCACCAAGTCCAGGGGAGGATGGCTACACCTTC CASSPSPGEDGYTF
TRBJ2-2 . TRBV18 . TGTGCCAGCTCACCCTCCACCGTCTACACCGGGGAGCTGTTTTTT CASSPSTVYTGELFF
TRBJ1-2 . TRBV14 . TGTGCCAGCAGCCAAGATCAGTTGCGGCACGGCTACACCTTC CASSQDQLRHGYTF
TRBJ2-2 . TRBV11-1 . TGTGCCACTCCCCCCTGGACCTCGAACACCGGGGAGCTGTTTTTT CATPPWTSNTGELFF
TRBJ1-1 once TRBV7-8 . TGTGCCAGCAGCCAGAGGTTTGTAGCTTTCTTT CASSQRFVAFF
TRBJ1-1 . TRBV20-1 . TGCAGTACGGACCTGAGCACTGAAGCTTTCTTT CSTDLSTEAFF
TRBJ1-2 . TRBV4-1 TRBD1 TGCGCCAGCAGCCAAGGCCGAAGGACAGGTTGGAACTATGGCTACACCTTC CASSQGRRTGWNYGYTF
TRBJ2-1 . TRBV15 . TGTGCCACCAGCAGAGATAATGCAGGGCCCAATGAGCAGTTCTTC CATSRDNAGPNEQFF
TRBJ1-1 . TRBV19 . TGTGCCAGTAAACAGTTCATGAACACTGAAGCTTTCTTT CASKQFMNTEAFF
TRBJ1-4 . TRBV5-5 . TGTGCCAGCAGCTTGTGGGGAGGGATTGGTGAAAAACTGTTTTTT CASSLWGGIGEKLFF
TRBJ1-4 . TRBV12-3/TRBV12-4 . TGTGCCAGCTTCGGGGAAAAACTGTTTTTT CASFGEKLFF
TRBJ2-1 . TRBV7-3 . TGTGCCAGCAGCCTACTAGCTTCCCCGGGGAATGAGCAGTTCTTC CASSLLASPGNEQFF
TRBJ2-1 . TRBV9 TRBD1 TGTGCCAGCAGCTCCACAGGGGTTAAGGGCAATGAGCAGTTCTTC CASSSTGVKGNEQFF
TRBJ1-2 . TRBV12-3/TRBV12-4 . TGTGCCAGCAGTTTATTGCCTAACTATGGCTACACCTTC CASSLLPNYGYTF
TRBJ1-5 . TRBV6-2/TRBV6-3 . TGTGCCAGCAGTCCCCCGGGACTCATAGATCAGCCCCAGCATTTT CASSPPGLIDQPQHF
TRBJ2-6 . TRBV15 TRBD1 TGTGCCACCAGCCCCCGGGACAGTGCCCCCTCTGGGGCCAACGTCCTGACTTTC CATSPRDSAPSGANVLTF
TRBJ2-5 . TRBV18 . TGTGCCAGCTCACGAACTTCAGATTTCCAAGAGACCCAGTACTTC CASSRTSDFQETQYF
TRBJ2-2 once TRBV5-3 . TGTGCCAGAAGCTTAAAGTCGACCAGGACAAACACCGGGGAGCTGTTTTTT CARSLKSTRTNTGELFF
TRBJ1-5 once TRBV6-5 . TGTGCCAGCAGCTCCGCCGGGAAACAGCCCCAGCATTTT CASSSAGKQPQHF
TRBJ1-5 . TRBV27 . TGTGCCAGCAGACTCACTAACGGGGCAGGTAATCAGCCCCAGCATTTT CASRLTNGAGNQPQHF
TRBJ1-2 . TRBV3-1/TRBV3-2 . TGTGCCAGCAGCCAGGTAGACAGCTGGTCCTATGGCTACACCTTC CASSQVDSWSYGYTF
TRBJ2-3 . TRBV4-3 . TGCGCCAGCAGCCAAGAGACCTCTCAGGCTACGCAGTATTTT CASSQETSQATQYF
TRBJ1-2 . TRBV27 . TGTGCCAGCCGGACCGGTGTAGGGTATGGCTACACCTTC CASRTGVGYGYTF
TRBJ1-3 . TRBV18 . TGTGCCAGCTCACCACCCGATAAGGCGCTTAAGAGCTCTGGAAACACCATATATTTT CASSPPDKALKSSGNTIYF
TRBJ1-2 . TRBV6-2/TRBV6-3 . TGTGCCAGGAGTAGCGGGGCGATCTATGGCTACACCTTC CARSSGAIYGYTF
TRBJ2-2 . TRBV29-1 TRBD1 TGCAGCGTCGCTCGGGACAGGGGGAAAACCGGGGAGCTGTTTTTT CSVARDRGKTGELFF
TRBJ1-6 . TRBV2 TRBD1 TGTGCCAGCAGGCTCCCGGGACAGGGATATAATTCACCCCTCCACTTT CASRLPGQGYNSPLHF
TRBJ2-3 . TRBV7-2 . TGTGCCAGCAGCTTAGCAAGGGGGATCCGCACAGATACGCAGTATTTT CASSLARGIRTDTQYF
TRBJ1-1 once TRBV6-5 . TGTGCCAGCAGTTACGGACAGTTGAACACTGAAGCTTTCTTT CASSYGQLNTEAFF
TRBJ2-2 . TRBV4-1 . TGCGCCAGCAGCCACCCGCCCGGCGGGACTAACACCGGGGAGCTGTTTTTT CASSHPPGGTNTGELFF
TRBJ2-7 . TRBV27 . TGTGCCAGCAGCCGACACAACTCCTACGAGCAGTACTTC CASSRHNSYEQYF